This is a list of T cell receptor beta chains from one sample in a study of shared clonotypes between healthy human individuals. The repertoire was sequenced with immunoSEQ multiplex PCR; TCRdb's copy has only in-frame clones and lacks some. The data show over 800,000 clones, around 93% seen once. Sequences were obtained from naive CD8+ T cells sorted from blood. These receptor sequences come from a man aged 25 to 45 in good health. Both conserved end residues are part of each CDR3. Fields, in order: V gene, CDR3 protein.

>TRBV19
CASSILPPGQGDWTEAFF
>TRBV11-2
CASSFRWSAGGNEQYF
>TRBV4-1
CASSQAGLNTEAFF
>TRBV5-4
CASSLDGSGYEQYF
>TRBV7-6
CASSFSLVVAGGDTDTQYF
>TRBV9
CASSDGNTIYF
>TRBV5-1
CASSPGTSGYNEQFF
>TRBV19
CASSMAGLVYNEQFF
>TRBV5-4
CASSLAPREQYF
>TRBV28
CASRKPPIRQIENNQPQHF
>TRBV28
CASSLGVSYEQYF
>TRBV5-4
CASSPPEDYSTDTQYF
>TRBV7-9
CASSPGAGMNTIYF
>TRBV4-2
CASSQGGWGGNEQFF
>TRBV19
CASSPEYDISAMSRWEQFF
>TRBV7-9
CASSRTGGTEAFF
>TRBV6-1
CASSETSGGYQPQHF
>TRBV29-1
CSVELNTEAFF
>TRBV6-1
CASSEAQGRPYGYTF
>TRBV19
CASSTLSTDTQYF
>TRBV29-1
CSVPHAGTGELFF
>TRBV7-9
CASSTASGNEQFF
>TRBV19
CASSIGTGSYEQYF
>TRBV10-2
CATTGQVNTEAFF
>TRBV13
CASSLGGQGHYEQYF
>TRBV13
CASSEPTGELFF
>TRBV4-1
CASSQTQGGAQYF
>TRBV15
CATSREEGASGEQFF
>TRBV10-1
CASRTRGFYEQYF
>TRBV9
CASSVTGTGKNTEAFF
>TRBV7-9
CASSLAGAGVIYNEQFF
>TRBV9
CASSVAGTNTEAFF
>TRBV5-6
CASSPGLATSTYEQYF
>TRBV19
CASQENIGNTIYF
>TRBV19
CASSAGPTTEAFF
>TRBV7-7
CASSLALSQADTQYF
>TRBV9
CASSVLIGPSYEQYF
>TRBV15
CATSKDRGTYNEQFF
>TRBV19
CATDGPQAGELFF
>TRBV7-9
CASNLEGLANTGELFF
>TRBV9
CASSVASGSHEQYF
>TRBV5-6
CASSLSYNEQFF
>TRBV27
CASSPDGTGANEQFF
>TRBV4-1
CASSTPLGYGSNEQFF
>TRBV18
CASSPPETSGREADTQYF
>TRBV6-5
CASSYSPDSMNTEAFF
>TRBV27
CASSARRGQETQYF
>TRBV6-1
CASSEAHLAPDPYGYTF